The 18 T cell receptor beta chains below were found in one sample sequenced in a study of blood T cell repertoires in COVID-19. The protocol was immunoSEQ multiplex PCR, while the TCRdb copy is restricted to in-frame clones and leaves out a portion. Of roughly 230,000 clones in the sample, roughly 80% were seen once. Input material: PBMCs or T cells enriched from blood (not recorded which). These TCRs come from a man aged 50 to 59 who had recovered from COVID-19.

V usage is TRBV5-6 and J usage is TRBJ2-2; D is ambiguous. The V gene's germline CDR1 is SGHDT and CDR2 YYEEEE. The CDR3 is made up of 14 amino acids. V lost 0 bases and J lost 4, with 7 bases in between. The CDR3 spells CASSLVSVTGELFF. DNA for the CDR3: TGTGCCAGCAGCTTGGTATCGGTCACCGGGGAGCTGTTTTTT. Complete variable domain (other parts from reference TRBV5-6 and TRBJ2-2): DAGVTQSPTHLIKTRGQQVTLRCSPKSGHDTVSWYQQALGQGPQFIFQYYEEEERQRGNFPDRFSGHQFPNYSSELNVNALLLGDSALYLCASSLVSVTGELFFGEGSRLTVL.

CDR3 in amino acids: CASSLMGAGEYF. CDR3 coding DNA: TGTGCCAGCAGTTTGATGGGTGCAGGGGAGTACTTC. The chain joins TRBV12-3 or TRBV12-4 to TRBJ2-7; TRBD1 might be the D (6 bases). Between the trimmed V and J ends, which lost 3 bases and 11 bases, there was a span of 14 bases. The CDR3 contains 12 residues.

There are many counts of this clone. V gene TRBV27 combines with J gene TRBJ2-1; 11 bases agree with TRBD2. V lost 3 bases and J lost 7; bases outside the gene matches: 8. Germline lookup yields CDR1 MNHEY and CDR2 SMNVEV (reference sequence). The CDR3 extends over 16 amino acids. The CDR3 region has the DNA TGTGCCAGCAGTTTGGGGAGACTAGCGGGATTGAATGAGCAGTTCTTC. Encoded protein: CASSLGRLAGLNEQFF.

The CDR3 reads CASSSPGVRDGYTF. The CDR3, as DNA: TGCGCCAGCAGCTCACCAGGGGTCAGGGATGGCTACACCTTC. V gene TRBV5-1 combines with J gene TRBJ1-2; a weak D match, TRBD1 (6 bases). CDR1 and CDR2 from the germline V gene are SGHRS and YFSETQ. V gave up 3 bases and J gave up 6 bases, with 15 bases separating them. The CDR3 spans 14 residues.

This chain joins TRBV12-5 and TRBJ1-1; D remains unclear. V lost 7 bases to trimming and J lost 3 bases, with 18 bases between them. CDR3 size: 15 residues. Germline V gives CDR1 LGHNT, CDR2 FRNRAP. This chain's CDR3 is CASAPVGRLYTEAFF. The CDR3 DNA reads as TGTGCTAGTGCCCCCGTCGGACGACTATACACTGAAGCTTTCTTT.

This clone was picked up a small number of times. The chain joins TRBV28 to TRBJ1-5; no firm D call. V was pared by 8 bases and J by 7 bases, with 12 bases between. Germline lookup yields CDR1 MDHEN and CDR2 SYDVKM. This CDR3 spans 12 amino acids. The CDR3, as DNA: TGTGCCAGCTGGGGAGTAAGACAGCCCCAGCATTTT. It is translated as CASWGVRQPQHF.

The chain joins TRBV29-1 to TRBJ2-3; 12 bases agree with TRBD1. The CDR3 spans 14 residues. After removal of 8 bases from V and 3 bases from J, the junction contained 6 bases not matched to a gene. CDR1 is SQVTM and CDR2 is ANQGSEA in the germline V gene. This CDR3 is CSLRDRGPTDTQYF. CDR3 DNA: TGCAGCCTGAGGGACAGGGGGCCAACAGATACGCAGTATTTT.

The J gene is TRBJ2-6, the V gene TRBV18; no definite D call. CDR1 is KGHSH and CDR2 is LQKENI in the germline V gene. The V end lost 9 bases, the J end lost 1 base, and 7 bases lay between the germline ends. The CDR3 runs to 13 residues. DNA for the CDR3: TGTGCCAGTTCCCGTTCTGGGGCCAACGTCCTGACTTTC. It is translated as CASSRSGANVLTF.

The chain has TRBV5-1 and TRBJ1-1; no reliable D call. Germline-derived CDR1 and CDR2 are SGHRS and YFSETQ. This CDR3 comprises 14 residues. Trimming shortened V by 1 base and J by 10 bases, and 17 bases separated the two germline ends. CDR3 in DNA: TGCGCCAGCAGCTTGTCGGGGTACGACCTGGGAGCTTTCTTT. It encodes CASSLSGYDLGAFF.

This rearrangement joins TRBV2 to TRBJ2-1, with a weak D call TRBD1 (5 bases). This CDR3 region has 13 residues. Trimming pared 4 bases from V and 4 bases from J, leaving 8 bases between. Germline CDR1 reads SNHLY; CDR2 reads FYNNEI. CDR3 DNA sequence: TGTGCCAGCAGTGGTGCAGGGTACAATGAGCAGTTCTTC. It codes for CASSGAGYNEQFF.

This rearrangement joins TRBV2 to TRBJ2-3; 9 bases map to TRBD1. CDR1 is SNHLY, CDR2 FYNNEI, per germline. The CDR3 consists of 13 residues. The trim removed 8 bases at V and 0 bases at J, leaving 0 bases unmatched. CDR3 amino acids: CASGTGSTDTQYF. CDR3 in DNA: TGTGCCAGCGGGACAGGGAGCACAGATACGCAGTATTTT.

The chain carries TRBV9 and TRBJ2-1; 10 nucleotides agree with TRBD2. V trimming: 0 bases; J trimming: 3 bases; junction bases outside the gene matches: 9. The CDR3 extends over 18 amino acids. Per germline, CDR1 SGDLS and CDR2 YYNGEE. The CDR3, as DNA: TGTGCCAGCAGCGTAGTCCCCCAGCGGGAGGGTCACTACAATGAGCAGTTCTTC. It translates to CASSVVPQREGHYNEQFF. The full variable domain, in which reference TRBV9 and TRBJ2-1 provide the parts outside the CDR3, is DSGVTQTPKHLITATGQRVTLRCSPRSGDLSVYWYQQSLDQGLQFLIQYYNGEERAKGNILERFSAQQFPDLHSELNLSSLELGDSALYFCASSVVPQREGHYNEQFFGPGTRLTVL.

The rearrangement uses TRBV5-1 and TRBJ1-2; 7 bases fit TRBD1. The V and J ends lost 4 bases and 5 bases, in that order; junction bases with no gene match: 14. The CDR3 consists of 16 residues. Looked up from germline, CDR1 is SGHRS and CDR2 is YFSETQ. Here the CDR3 DNA reads TGCGCCAGCAGCCAGGCTGGGACAGCTTACTTTTATGGCTACACCTTC. This sequence encodes CASSQAGTAYFYGYTF.

This clone appeared once. The J gene is TRBJ1-3, the V gene TRBV5-1; 7 positions match TRBD1. In germline, CDR1 is SGHRS, CDR2 YFSETQ. The V and J ends lost 4 bases and 0 bases, in that order; junction bases with no gene match: 4. The CDR3 length is 15 residues. CDR3 sequence (DNA): TGCGCCAGCAGCGCTGACAGGGTCTCTGGAAACACCATATATTTT. Amino acids: CASSADRVSGNTIYF. Full variable domain (missing parts from reference TRBV5-1 and TRBJ1-3): KAGVTQTPRYLIKTRGQQVTLSCSPISGHRSVSWYQQTPGQGLQFLFEYFSETQRNKGNFPGRFSGRQFSNSRSEMNVSTLELGDSALYLCASSADRVSGNTIYFGEGSWLTVV.

The chain couples TRBV6-5 to TRBJ2-5, with 7 positions matching TRBD1. Germline CDR1 reads MNHEY; CDR2 reads SVGAGI. J gave up 9 bases and V 8 bases, and 6 bases lay outside the gene matches. CDR3 length: 11 residues. The CDR3 is CASVGQTAQYF. The DNA of the CDR3 is TGTGCCAGCGTGGGACAGACGGCCCAGTACTTC.

For the CDR3, the DNA is TGCGCCAGCAGTGAGGTAGCGGGAGGTCAAAATGAGCAGTTCTTC. This translates into CASSEVAGGQNEQFF. This chain links TRBV10-1 with TRBJ2-1; 10 bases are a match to TRBD2. This CDR3 region has 15 residues. V gave up 2 bases and J gave up 7 bases; unmatched junction bases: 5. Germline loops: CDR1 WNHNN, CDR2 SYGVQD (reference sequence).

The J gene is TRBJ2-3, the V gene TRBV7-2, with D possibly being TRBD2 (5 bases). Deletions cut 7 bases from V and 5 bases from J, with 19 bases between. Germline CDR1 and CDR2: SGHTA and FQGNSA. This CDR3 region has 15 residues. The CDR3 DNA follows: TGTGCCAGCAACTCCTTGGGGTACAGCGGAGATACGCAGTATTTT. Translated, it gives CASNSLGYSGDTQYF.

Worth noting for this clone: Other DNA sequences in the sample encode the same CDR3. This CDR3 is CASSLSYEQYF. CDR3 DNA: TGTGCCAGCAGCCTCTCCTACGAGCAGTACTTC. V gene TRBV7-2 combines with J gene TRBJ2-7; no clear D gene. Trimming took off 5 bases at V and 0 bases at J, with 2 bases between the two ends. CDR1 and CDR2 (germline): SGHTA, FQGNSA. The CDR3 sequence is 11 residues long.